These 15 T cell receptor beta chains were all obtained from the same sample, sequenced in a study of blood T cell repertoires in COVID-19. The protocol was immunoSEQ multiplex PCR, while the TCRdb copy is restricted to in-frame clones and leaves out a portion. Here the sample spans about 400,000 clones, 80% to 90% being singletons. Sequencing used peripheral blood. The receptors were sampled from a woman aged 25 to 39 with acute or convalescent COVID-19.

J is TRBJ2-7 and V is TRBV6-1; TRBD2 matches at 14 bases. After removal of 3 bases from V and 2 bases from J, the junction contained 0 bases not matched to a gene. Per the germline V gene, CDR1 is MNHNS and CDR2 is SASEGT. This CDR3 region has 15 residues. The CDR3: CASSEGLAGAYEQYF. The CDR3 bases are TGTGCCAGCAGTGAGGGACTAGCGGGGGCCTACGAGCAGTACTTC.

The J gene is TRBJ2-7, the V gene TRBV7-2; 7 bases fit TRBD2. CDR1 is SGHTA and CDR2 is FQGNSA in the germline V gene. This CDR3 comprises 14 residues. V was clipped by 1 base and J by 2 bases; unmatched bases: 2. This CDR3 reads CASSLVGTTYEQYF. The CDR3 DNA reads TGTGCCAGCAGCTTAGTTGGGACTACCTACGAGCAGTACTTC.

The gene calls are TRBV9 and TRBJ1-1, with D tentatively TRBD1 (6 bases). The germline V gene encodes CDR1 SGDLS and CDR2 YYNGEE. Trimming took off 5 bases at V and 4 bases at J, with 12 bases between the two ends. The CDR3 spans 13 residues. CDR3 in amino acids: CASSGGQSTEAFF. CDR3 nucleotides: TGTGCCAGCAGTGGGGGACAATCCACTGAAGCTTTCTTT.

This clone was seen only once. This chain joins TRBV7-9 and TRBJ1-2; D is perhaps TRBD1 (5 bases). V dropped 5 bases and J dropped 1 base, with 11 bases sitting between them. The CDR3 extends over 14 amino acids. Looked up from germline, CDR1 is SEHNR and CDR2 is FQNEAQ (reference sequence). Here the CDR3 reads CASSPSDSNYGYTF. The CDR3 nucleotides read TGTGCCAGCAGCCCATCCGACAGTAACTATGGCTACACCTTC.

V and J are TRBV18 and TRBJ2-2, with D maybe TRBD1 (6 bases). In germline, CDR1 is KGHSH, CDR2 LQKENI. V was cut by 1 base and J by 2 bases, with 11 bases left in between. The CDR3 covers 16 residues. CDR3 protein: CASSPLGTPNTGELFF. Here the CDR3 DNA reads TGTGCCAGCTCACCACTCGGGACACCAAACACCGGGGAGCTGTTTTTT.

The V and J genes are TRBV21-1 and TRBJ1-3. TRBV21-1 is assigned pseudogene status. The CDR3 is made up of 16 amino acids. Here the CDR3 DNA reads TGTGCCAGCACCCCATGGGGGGGATCCTCTGGAAACACCATATATTTT. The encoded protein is CASTPWGGSSGNTIYF.

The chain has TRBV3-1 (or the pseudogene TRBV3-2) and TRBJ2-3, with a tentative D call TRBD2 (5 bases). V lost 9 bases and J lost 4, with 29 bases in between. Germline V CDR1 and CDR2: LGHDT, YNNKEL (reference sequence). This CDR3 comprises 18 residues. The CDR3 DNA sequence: TGTGCCAGGAAAACCCATGTGGGAGAACCCCAGCCCTCAGATACGCAGTATTTT. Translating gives CARKTHVGEPQPSDTQYF.

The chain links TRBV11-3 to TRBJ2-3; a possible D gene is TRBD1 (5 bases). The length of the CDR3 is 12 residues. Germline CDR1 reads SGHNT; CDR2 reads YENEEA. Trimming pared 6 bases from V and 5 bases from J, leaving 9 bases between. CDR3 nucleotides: TGTGCCAGCAGTCTAGGGGTAGATACGCAGTATTTT. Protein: CASSLGVDTQYF.

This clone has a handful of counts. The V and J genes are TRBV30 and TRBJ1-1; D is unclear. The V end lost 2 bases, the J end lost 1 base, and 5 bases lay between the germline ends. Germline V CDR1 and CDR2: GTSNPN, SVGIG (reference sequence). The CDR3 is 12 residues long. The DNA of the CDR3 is TGTGCCTGGAGTAGCCAGAACACTGAAGCTTTCTTT. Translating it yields CAWSSQNTEAFF.

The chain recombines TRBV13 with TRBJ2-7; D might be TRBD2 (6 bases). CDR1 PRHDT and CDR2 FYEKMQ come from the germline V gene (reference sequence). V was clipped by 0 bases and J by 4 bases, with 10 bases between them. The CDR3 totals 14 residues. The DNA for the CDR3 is TGTGCCAGCAGCTTAGGGGGGGAGGCTTACGAGCAGTACTTC. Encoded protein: CASSLGGEAYEQYF.

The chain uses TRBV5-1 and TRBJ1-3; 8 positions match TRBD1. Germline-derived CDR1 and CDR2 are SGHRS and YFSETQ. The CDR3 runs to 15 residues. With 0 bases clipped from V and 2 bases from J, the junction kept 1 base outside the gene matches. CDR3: CASSLAGGPGNTIYF. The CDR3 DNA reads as TGCGCCAGCAGCTTGGCAGGGGGCCCTGGAAACACCATATATTTT.

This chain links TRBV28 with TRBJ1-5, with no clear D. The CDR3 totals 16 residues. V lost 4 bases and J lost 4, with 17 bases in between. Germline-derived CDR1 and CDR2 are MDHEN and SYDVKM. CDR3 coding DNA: TGTGCCAGCAGTTACGTACCGGGAGTCGGGAATCAGCCCCAGCATTTT. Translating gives CASSYVPGVGNQPQHF.

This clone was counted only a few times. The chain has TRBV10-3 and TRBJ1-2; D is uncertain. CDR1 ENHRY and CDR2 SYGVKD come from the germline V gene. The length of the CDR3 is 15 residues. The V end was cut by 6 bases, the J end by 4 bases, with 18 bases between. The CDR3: CAIRDAPSGGYGYTF. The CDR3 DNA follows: TGTGCCATCAGGGACGCCCCCTCTGGAGGCTATGGCTACACCTTC.

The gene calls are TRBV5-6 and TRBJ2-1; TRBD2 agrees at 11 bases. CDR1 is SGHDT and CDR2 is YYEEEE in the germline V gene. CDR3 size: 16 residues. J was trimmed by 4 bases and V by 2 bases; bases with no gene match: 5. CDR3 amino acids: CASSFLSSGGYNEQFF. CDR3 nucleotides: TGTGCCAGCAGCTTTCTTTCTAGCGGGGGGTACAATGAGCAGTTCTTC.

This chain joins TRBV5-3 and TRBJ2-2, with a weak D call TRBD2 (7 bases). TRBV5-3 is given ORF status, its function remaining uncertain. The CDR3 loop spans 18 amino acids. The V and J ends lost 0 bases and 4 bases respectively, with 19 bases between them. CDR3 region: CARSLARLGGAGTGELFF. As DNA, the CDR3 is TGTGCCAGAAGCTTGGCCCGTCTAGGGGGGGCGGGCACCGGGGAGCTGTTTTTT.